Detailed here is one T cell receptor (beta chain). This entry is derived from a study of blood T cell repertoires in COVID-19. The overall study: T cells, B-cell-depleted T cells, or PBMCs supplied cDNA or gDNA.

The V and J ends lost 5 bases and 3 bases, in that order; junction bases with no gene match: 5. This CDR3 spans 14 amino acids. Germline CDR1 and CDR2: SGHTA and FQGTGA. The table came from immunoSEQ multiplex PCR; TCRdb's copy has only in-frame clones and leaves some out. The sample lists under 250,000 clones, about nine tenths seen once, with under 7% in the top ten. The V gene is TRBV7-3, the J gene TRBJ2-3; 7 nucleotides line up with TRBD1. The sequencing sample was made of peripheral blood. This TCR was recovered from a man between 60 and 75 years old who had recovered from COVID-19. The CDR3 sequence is CASSLDRATDTQYF. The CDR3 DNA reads TGTGCCAGCAGCCTCGACAGGGCTACAGATACGCAGTATTTT.